The T cell receptor (beta chain) under discussion was sequenced for a study of blood T cell repertoires in COVID-19. Study overall: Acute and convalescent COVID-19 samples came from the United States, Italy and Spain.

Assay used: immunoSEQ multiplex PCR; TCRdb lists only in-frame clones, some missing. The sample contains around 250,000 clones, over 75% of which appear only once. Residents of about two dozen US areas, aged roughly 18 to 89 years, made up the participants. The study assigned cohorts using participant-reported clinical history. Donors in Cohort 3 who had recovered were those with two negative PCRs, healthcare professional clearance, or resolution of their symptoms. The germline V gene encodes CDR1 SEHNR and CDR2 FQNEAQ (reference sequence). The length of the CDR3 is 12 residues. A word on this clone: One end of the junction varies from germline; a read error may be responsible.

The sample consisted of PBMCs or T cells enriched from blood (not recorded which). The clonotype was recovered from a woman in her forties or fifties who had recovered from COVID-19. The V and J genes are TRBV7-9 and TRBJ2-3; 11 bases are shared with TRBD2. As DNA, the CDR3 is TGTGCCAGCAGACCAGGACTAGCGGGTGACACTTTT. Its protein is CASRPGLAGDTF.